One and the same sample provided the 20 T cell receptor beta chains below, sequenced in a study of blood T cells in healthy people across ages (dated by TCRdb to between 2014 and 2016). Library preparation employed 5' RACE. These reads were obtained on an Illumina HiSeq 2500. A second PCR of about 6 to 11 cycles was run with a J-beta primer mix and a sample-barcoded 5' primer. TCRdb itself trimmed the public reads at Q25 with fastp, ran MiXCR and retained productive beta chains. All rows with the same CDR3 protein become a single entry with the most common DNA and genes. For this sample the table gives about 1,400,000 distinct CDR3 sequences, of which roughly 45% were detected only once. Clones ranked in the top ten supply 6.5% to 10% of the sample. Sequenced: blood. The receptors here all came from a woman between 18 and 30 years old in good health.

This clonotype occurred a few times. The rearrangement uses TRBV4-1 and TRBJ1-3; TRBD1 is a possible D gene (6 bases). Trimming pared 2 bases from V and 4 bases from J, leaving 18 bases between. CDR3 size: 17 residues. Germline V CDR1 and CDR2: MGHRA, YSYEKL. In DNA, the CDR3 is TGCGCCAGCAGCCAACCCGTACGGGGGGCTGCCGGAAACACCATATATTTT. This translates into CASSQPVRGAAGNTIYF.

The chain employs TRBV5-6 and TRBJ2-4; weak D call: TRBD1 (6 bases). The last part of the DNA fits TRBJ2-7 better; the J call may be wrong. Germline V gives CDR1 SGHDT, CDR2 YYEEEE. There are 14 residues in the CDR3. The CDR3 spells CASKLQGPTYEQYF. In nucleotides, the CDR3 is TGTGCCAGCAAGCTCCAGGGGCCTACCTACGAGCAGTACTTC.

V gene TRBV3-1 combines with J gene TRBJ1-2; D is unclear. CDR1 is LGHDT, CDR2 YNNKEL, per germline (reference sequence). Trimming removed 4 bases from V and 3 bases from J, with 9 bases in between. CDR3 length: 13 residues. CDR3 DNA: TGTGCCAGCAGCCGACGAAAGGACTATGGCTACACCTTC. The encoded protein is CASSRRKDYGYTF.

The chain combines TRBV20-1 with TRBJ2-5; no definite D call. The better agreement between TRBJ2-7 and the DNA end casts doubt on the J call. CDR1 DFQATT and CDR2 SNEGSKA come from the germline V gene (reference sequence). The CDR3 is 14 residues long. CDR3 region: CSAKESGFVDEQYF. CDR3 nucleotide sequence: TGCAGTGCTAAAGAATCGGGTTTCGTGGACGAGCAGTACTTC.

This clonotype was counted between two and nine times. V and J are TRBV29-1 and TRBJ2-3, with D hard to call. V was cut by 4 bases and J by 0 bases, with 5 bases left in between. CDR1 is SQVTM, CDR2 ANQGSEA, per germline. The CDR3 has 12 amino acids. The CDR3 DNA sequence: TGCAGCGTTGTCAAGAGCACAGATACGCAGTATTTT. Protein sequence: CSVVKSTDTQYF.

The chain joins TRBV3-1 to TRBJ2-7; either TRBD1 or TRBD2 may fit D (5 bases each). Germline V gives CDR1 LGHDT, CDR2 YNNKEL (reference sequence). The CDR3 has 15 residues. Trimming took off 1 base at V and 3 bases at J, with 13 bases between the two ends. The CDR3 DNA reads TGTGCCAGCAGCCAAGCACCGGGACGGAGCTACGAGCAGTACTTC. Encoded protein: CASSQAPGRSYEQYF.

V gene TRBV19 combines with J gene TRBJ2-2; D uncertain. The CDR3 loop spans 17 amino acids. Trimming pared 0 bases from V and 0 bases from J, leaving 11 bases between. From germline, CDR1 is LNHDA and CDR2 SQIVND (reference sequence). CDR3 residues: CASSIDVGRSNTGELFF. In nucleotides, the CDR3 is TGTGCCAGTAGTATAGATGTTGGCAGATCGAACACCGGGGAGCTGTTTTTT.

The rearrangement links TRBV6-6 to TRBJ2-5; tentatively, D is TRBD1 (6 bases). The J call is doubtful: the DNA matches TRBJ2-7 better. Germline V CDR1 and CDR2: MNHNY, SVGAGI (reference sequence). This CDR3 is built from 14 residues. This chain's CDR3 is CASSSRAQGNEQYF. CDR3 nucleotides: TGTGCCAGCAGCTCCCGAGCGCAGGGGAACGAGCAGTACTTC.

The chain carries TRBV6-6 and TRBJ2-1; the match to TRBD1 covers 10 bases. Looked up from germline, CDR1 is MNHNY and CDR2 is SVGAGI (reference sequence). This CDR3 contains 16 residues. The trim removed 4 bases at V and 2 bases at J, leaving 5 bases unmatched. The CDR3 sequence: CASSSKTGGAYNEQFF. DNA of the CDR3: TGTGCCAGCAGTTCCAAGACAGGGGGCGCCTACAATGAGCAGTTCTTC.

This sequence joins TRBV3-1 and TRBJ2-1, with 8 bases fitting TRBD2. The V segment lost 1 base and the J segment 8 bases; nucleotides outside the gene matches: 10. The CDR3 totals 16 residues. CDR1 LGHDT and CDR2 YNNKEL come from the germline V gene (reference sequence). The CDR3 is CASSQVGSGASDEQFF. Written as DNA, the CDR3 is TGTGCCAGCAGCCAAGTTGGTAGCGGGGCCTCGGATGAGCAGTTCTTC.

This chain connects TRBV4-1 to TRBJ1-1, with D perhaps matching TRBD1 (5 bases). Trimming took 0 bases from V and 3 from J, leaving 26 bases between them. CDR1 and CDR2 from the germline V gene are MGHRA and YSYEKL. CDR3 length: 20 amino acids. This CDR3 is CASSQDPRNSGIPGDTEAFF. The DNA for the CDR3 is TGCGCCAGCAGCCAAGATCCGCGGAACAGCGGAATACCGGGGGACACTGAAGCTTTCTTT.

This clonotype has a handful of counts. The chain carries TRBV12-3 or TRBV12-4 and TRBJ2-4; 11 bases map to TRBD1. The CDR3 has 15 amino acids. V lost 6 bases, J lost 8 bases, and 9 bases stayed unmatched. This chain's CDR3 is CASSPSGTGGYIQYF. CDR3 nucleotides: TGTGCCAGCAGCCCTTCCGGGACAGGGGGTTACATTCAGTACTTC.

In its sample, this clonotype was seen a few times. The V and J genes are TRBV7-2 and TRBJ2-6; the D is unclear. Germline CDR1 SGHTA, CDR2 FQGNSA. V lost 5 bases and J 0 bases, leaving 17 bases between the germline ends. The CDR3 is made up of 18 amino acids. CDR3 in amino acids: CASSPRWQASSGANVLTF. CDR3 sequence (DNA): TGTGCCAGCAGCCCTCGGTGGCAGGCCAGCTCTGGGGCCAACGTCCTGACTTTC.

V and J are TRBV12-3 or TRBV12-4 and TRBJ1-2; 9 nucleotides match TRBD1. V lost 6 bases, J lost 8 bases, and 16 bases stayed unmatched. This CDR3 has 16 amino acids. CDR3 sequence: CASSPGTGIKGGGYTF. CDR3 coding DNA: TGTGCCAGCAGCCCCGGGACAGGGATTAAAGGTGGCGGCTACACCTTC.

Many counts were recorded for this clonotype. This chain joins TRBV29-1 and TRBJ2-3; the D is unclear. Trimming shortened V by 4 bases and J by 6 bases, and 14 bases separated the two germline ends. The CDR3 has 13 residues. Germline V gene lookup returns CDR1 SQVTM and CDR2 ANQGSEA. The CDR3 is CSVGWAPGDTQYF. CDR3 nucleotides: TGCAGCGTTGGGTGGGCTCCCGGGGATACGCAGTATTTT.

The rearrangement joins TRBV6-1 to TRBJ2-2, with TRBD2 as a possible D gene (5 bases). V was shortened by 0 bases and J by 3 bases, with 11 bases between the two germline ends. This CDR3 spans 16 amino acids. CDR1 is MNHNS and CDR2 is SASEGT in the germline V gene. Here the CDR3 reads CASSEAPMRDTGELFF. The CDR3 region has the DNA TGTGCCAGCAGTGAAGCTCCTATGCGGGACACCGGGGAGCTGTTTTTT.

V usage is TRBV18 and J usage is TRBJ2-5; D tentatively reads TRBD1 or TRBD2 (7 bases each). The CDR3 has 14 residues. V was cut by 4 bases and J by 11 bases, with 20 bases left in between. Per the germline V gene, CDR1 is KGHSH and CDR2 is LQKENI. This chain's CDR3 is CASSLRTGRGEQYF. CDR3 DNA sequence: TGTGCCAGCTCACTGAGGACAGGTCGGGGGGAGCAGTACTTC.

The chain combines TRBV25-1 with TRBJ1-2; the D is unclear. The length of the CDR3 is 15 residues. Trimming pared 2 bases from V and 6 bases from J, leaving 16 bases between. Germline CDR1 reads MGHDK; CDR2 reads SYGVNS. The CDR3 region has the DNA TGTGCCAGCAGTGAAAGGGCCACCGGCGGAGATGGCTACACCTTC. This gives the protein CASSERATGGDGYTF.

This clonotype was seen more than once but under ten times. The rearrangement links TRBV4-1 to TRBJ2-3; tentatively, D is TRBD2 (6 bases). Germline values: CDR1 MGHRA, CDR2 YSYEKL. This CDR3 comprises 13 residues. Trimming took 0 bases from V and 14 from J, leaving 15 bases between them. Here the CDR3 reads CASSQEEGQGGYF. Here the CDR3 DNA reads TGCGCCAGCAGCCAAGAGGAGGGTCAGGGAGGGTATTTT.

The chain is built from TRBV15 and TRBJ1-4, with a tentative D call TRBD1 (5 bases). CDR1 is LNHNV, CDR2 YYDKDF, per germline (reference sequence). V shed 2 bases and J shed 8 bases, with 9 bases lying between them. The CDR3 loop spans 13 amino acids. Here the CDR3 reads CATSRPAGEKLFF. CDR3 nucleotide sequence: TGTGCCACCAGCAGACCGGCAGGGGAAAAACTGTTTTTT.